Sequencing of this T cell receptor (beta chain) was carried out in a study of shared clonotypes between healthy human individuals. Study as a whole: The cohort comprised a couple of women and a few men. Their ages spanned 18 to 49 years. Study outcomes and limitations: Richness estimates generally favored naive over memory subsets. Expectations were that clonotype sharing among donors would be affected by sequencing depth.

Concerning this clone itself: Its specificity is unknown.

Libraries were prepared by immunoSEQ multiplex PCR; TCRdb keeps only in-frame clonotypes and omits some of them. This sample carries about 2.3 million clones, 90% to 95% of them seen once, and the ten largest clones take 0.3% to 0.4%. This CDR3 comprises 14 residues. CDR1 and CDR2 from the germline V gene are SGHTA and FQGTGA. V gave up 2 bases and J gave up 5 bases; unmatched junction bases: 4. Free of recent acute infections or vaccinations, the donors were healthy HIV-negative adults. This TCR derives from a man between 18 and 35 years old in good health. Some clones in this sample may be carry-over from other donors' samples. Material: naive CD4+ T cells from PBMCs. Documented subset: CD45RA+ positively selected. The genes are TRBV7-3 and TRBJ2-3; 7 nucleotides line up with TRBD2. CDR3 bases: TGTGCCAGCAGCTTAGCGGCTAGCGGAGATACGCAGTATTTT. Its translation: CASSLAASGDTQYF.